A selection of T cell receptor beta chains follows, all from one sample in a study of shared clonotypes between healthy human individuals. The method was immunoSEQ multiplex PCR; TCRdb's version includes in-frame clones alone and lacks a portion of them. The data hold millions of clones, with roughly 96% observed a single time. Input material: naive CD4+ T cells sorted from blood. The receptor set was obtained from a man aged 18 to 35 in good health. Both conserved end residues are part of each CDR3. D genes are given only for firm matches. Size is omitted from some rows. Given values are once, few, many or a class for expanded clones.

>TRBV5-4|TRBJ2-5|TRBD1|13|few
CASSLAGGETQYF
TGTGCCAGCAGCTTGGCAGGGGGCGAGACCCAGTACTTC
>TRBV28|TRBJ1-2|NA|13|NA
CASSLWAAYGYTF
TGTGCCAGCAGTTTATGGGCAGCCTATGGCTACACCTTC
>TRBV10-2|TRBJ2-2|TRBD1|15|NA
CASSEGRGLTGELFF
TGCGCCAGCAGTGAGGGTAGGGGGCTAACCGGGGAGCTGTTTTTT
>TRBV5-8|TRBJ2-5|TRBD1|13|NA
CASPDRGVETQYF
TGTGCCAGTCCGGACAGGGGCGTCGAGACCCAGTACTTC
>TRBV27|TRBJ1-1|TRBD1|16|NA
CASSYRGTVMNTEAFF
TGTGCCAGCAGTTATAGGGGGACAGTCATGAACACTGAAGCTTTCTTT
>TRBV7-6|TRBJ1-1|NA|13|NA
CASRSAGASQAFF
TGTGCCAGCCGATCGGCAGGGGCCTCCCAAGCTTTCTTT
>TRBV7-2|TRBJ2-1|NA|15|NA
CASSLVGSLADEQFF
TGTGCCAGCAGCTTAGTCGGGTCGTTAGCTGATGAGCAGTTCTTC
>TRBV28|TRBJ2-7|TRBD1|13|NA
CASSSTGVHEQYF
TGTGCCAGCAGTTCTACAGGGGTCCACGAGCAGTACTTC
>TRBV6-6|TRBJ1-3|NA|14|NA
CASSPPGRGNTIYF
TGTGCCAGCAGTCCTCCTGGGCGAGGAAACACCATATATTTT
>TRBV28|TRBJ2-3|TRBD1|16|NA
CASSSGDRRYTDTQYF
TGTGCCAGCAGTTCCGGGGACAGAAGATACACAGATACGCAGTATTTT
>TRBV6-6|TRBJ1-1|NA|12|NA
CASRGSDTEAFF
TGTGCCAGCAGGGGCTCCGACACTGAAGCTTTCTTT
>TRBV11-3|TRBJ2-7|TRBD2|15|NA
CASSPDSGSSYEQYF
TGTGCCAGCAGCCCAGATAGCGGGAGCTCCTACGAGCAGTACTTC
>TRBV7-6|TRBJ2-5|TRBD1|15|NA
CASTSSGTAKETQYF
TGTGCCAGCACCTCGTCCGGGACAGCGAAAGAGACCCAGTACTTC
>TRBV11-2|TRBJ1-2|NA|15|NA
CASSLVSGNARGYTF
TGTGCCAGCAGCTTAGTTTCAGGGAATGCTAGAGGCTACACCTTC
>TRBV29-1|TRBJ1-1|NA|13|once
CSVVLTHDGEAFF
TGCAGCGTTGTCTTGACACACGACGGTGAAGCTTTCTTT
>TRBV14|TRBJ2-7|TRBD2|15|NA
CASSQGTSIYYEQYF
TGTGCCAGCAGCCAAGGGACTAGCATTTACTACGAGCAGTACTTC
>TRBV18|TRBJ2-7|NA|14|NA
CASSPNGGPYEQYF
TGTGCCAGCTCACCTAACGGGGGTCCCTACGAGCAGTACTTC
>TRBV5-4|TRBJ1-1|NA|12|NA
CASSKGGTEAFF
TGTGCCAGCAGCAAAGGGGGCACTGAAGCTTTCTTT
>TRBV18|TRBJ2-7|NA|12|NA
CASSPPGGEQYF
TGTGCCAGCTCACCACCAGGAGGCGAGCAGTACTTC
>TRBV29-1|TRBJ2-7|TRBD1|14|NA
CSVAINRGTYEQYF
TGCAGCGTCGCAATTAACAGGGGTACCTACGAGCAGTACTTC
>TRBV5-1|TRBJ1-2|NA|16|once
CASSLEPLRGSYGYTF
TGCGCCAGCAGCTTGGAACCTCTTCGGGGGAGCTATGGCTACACCTTC
>TRBV6-5|TRBJ1-4|TRBD1|14|NA
CASSRTGTNEKLFF
TGTGCCAGCAGTCGGACAGGCACAAATGAAAAACTGTTTTTT
>TRBV7-9|TRBJ2-3|TRBD1|16|NA
CASSTTHRGNTDTQYF
TGTGCCAGCAGCACGACCCACAGGGGAAACACAGATACGCAGTATTTT
>TRBV5-4|TRBJ2-1|TRBD2|15|NA
CASSPGGHHYNEQFF
TGTGCCAGCAGCCCGGGAGGGCACCATTACAATGAGCAGTTCTTC
>TRBV19|TRBJ1-2|TRBD1|16|NA
CASSTPGQGAGYGYTF
TGTGCCAGTAGTACCCCCGGACAGGGGGCGGGGTATGGCTACACCTTC
>TRBV10-3|TRBJ2-6|TRBD1|14|NA
CAISTQGQGSVLTF
TGTGCCATCAGCACCCAGGGACAGGGCTCCGTCCTGACTTTC
>TRBV2|TRBJ1-1|NA|13|NA
CASSVLQDTEAFF
TGTGCCAGCAGCGTATTACAGGACACTGAAGCTTTCTTT
>TRBV5-1|TRBJ2-7|TRBD2|14|few
CASSGGLAPYEQYF
TGCGCCAGCAGCGGGGGACTAGCTCCGTACGAGCAGTACTTC
>TRBV6-1|TRBJ2-1|NA|14|NA
CASSPGPIYNEQFF
TGTGCCAGCAGCCCGGGACCCATCTACAATGAGCAGTTCTTC
>TRBV9|TRBJ2-5|TRBD1|15|NA
CASSLGQGQTETQYF
TGTGCCAGTTCCCTTGGACAGGGCCAAACAGAGACCCAGTACTTC
>TRBV28|TRBJ1-5|NA|13|NA
CASSFGVGGPQHF
TGTGCCAGCAGTTTTGGGGTCGGGGGGCCCCAGCATTTT
>TRBV5-1|TRBJ1-3|NA|15|NA
CASSYAGTSGNTIYF
TGCGCCAGCAGCTACGCTGGGACGTCAGGAAACACCATATATTTT
>TRBV10-2|TRBJ2-5|TRBD1|13|NA
CASVQGGQETQYF
TGCGCCAGCGTACAGGGGGGACAAGAGACCCAGTACTTC
>TRBV7-9|TRBJ2-7|TRBD1|15|NA
CASSLPGQGINEQYF
TGTGCCAGCAGCTTACCGGGACAGGGGATCAACGAGCAGTACTTC
>TRBV18|TRBJ2-3|TRBD2|16|NA
CASSPDYSGGTDTQYF
TGTGCCAGCTCACCTGACTATAGCGGGGGTACAGATACGCAGTATTTT
>TRBV5-1|TRBJ2-7|TRBD2|15|NA
CASSKGTSGYYEQYF
TGCGCCAGCAGCAAGGGGACTAGCGGGTACTACGAGCAGTACTTC
>TRBV19|TRBJ2-3|NA|15|NA
CASSTRQTSTDTQYF
TGTGCCAGTAGTACGCGACAGACTAGCACAGATACGCAGTATTTT
>TRBV7-9|TRBJ2-6|NA|19|NA
CASSLASSGFFSGANVLTF
TGTGCCAGCAGCTTAGCTTCGTCTGGTTTCTTCTCTGGGGCCAACGTCCTGACTTTC
>TRBV27|TRBJ1-6|TRBD1|15|NA
CASSLEGQNNSPLHF
TGTGCCAGCAGTTTAGAGGGACAGAATAATTCACCCCTCCACTTT
>TRBV18|TRBJ1-1|NA|14|NA
CASSRGGENTEAFF
TGTGCCAGCTCCCGCGGGGGGGAGAACACTGAAGCTTTCTTT
>TRBV19|TRBJ1-3|NA|14|NA
CASSSQNIGNTIYF
TGTGCCAGTAGTAGTCAGAACATTGGAAACACCATATATTTT
>TRBV27|TRBJ2-7|TRBD2|17|NA
CASSGLAGGSASYEQYF
TGTGCCAGCTCGGGACTAGCGGGAGGATCGGCCTCCTACGAGCAGTACTTC
>TRBV30|TRBJ2-5|TRBD1|14|NA
CAWSGDRAMGTQYF
TGTGCCTGGAGTGGGGACAGGGCCATGGGGACCCAGTACTTC
>TRBV6-5|TRBJ2-5|NA|16|NA
CASSYSGGQGYETQYF
TGTGCCAGCAGTTACTCGGGGGGTCAGGGGTATGAGACCCAGTACTTC
>TRBV7-9|TRBJ1-2|TRBD1|16|NA
CASSPGQGTSNYGYTF
TGTGCCAGCAGCCCAGGACAGGGTACGTCGAACTATGGCTACACCTTC
>TRBV20-1|TRBJ2-5|NA|11|NA
CSAAPGETQYF
TGCAGTGCTGCCCCGGGGGAGACCCAGTACTTC
>TRBV7-9|TRBJ2-7|NA|14|NA
CASSLPEGGREQYF
TGTGCCAGCAGCCTCCCGGAGGGGGGCCGGGAGCAGTACTTC